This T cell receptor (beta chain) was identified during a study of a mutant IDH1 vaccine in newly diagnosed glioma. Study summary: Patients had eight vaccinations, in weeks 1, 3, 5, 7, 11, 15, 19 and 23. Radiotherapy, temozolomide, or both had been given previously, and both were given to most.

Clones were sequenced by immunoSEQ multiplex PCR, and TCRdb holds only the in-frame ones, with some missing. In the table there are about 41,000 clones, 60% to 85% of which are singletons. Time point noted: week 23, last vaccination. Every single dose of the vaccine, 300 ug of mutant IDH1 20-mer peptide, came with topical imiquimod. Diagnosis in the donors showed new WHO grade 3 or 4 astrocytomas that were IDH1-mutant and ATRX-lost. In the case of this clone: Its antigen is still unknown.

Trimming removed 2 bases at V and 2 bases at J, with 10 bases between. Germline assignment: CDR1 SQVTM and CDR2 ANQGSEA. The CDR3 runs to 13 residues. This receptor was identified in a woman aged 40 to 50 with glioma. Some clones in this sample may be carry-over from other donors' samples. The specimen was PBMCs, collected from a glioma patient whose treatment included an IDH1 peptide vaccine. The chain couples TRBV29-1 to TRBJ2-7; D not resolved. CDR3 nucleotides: TGCAGCGTTGAACAGGCCACCACCTACGAGCAGTACTTC. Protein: CSVEQATTYEQYF.